Only one count was recorded for the clone carrying this T cell receptor (beta chain). Antigen: not known. CD4+ cells yielded CD45RA+ naive and CD45RA-negative memory subsets. The germline CDR1 and CDR2 sequences are MDHEN and SYDVKM. CDR3 length equals 15 residues. V was clipped by 3 bases and J by 5 bases; unmatched bases: 7. These data belong to a study of shared clonotypes between healthy human individuals. Study observations and caveats: The study found lower generation probabilities in non-shared clonotypes than in those shared by all four donors.

Assay execution took place at the deep level. The assay was immunoSEQ multiplex PCR, and TCRdb's table has in-frame clones only and misses some. The sample shows fewer than 1.4 million clones, about 80% of them seen only once. The sequencing input was memory CD4+ T cells from PBMCs. As for subset: CD45RA-negative fraction. The genes are TRBV28 and TRBJ1-2; 9 bases match TRBD1. The sequence derives from a young man in good health. Some clones in this sample may be carry-over from other donors' samples. The CDR3 loop reads CASSLPTTGGYGYTF. CDR3 coding DNA: TGTGCCAGCAGTTTGCCTACGACAGGGGGTTATGGCTACACCTTC.